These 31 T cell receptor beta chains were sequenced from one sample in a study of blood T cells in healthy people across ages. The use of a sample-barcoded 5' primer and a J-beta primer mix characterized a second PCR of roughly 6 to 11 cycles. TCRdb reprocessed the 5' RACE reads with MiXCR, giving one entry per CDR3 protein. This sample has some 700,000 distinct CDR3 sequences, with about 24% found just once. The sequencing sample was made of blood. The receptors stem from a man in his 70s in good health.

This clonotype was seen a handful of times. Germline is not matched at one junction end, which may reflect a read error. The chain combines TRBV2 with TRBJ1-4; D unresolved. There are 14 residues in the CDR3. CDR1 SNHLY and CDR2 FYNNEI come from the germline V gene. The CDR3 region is CAGSPRLTNEKLFF. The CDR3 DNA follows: TGTGCCGGCAGTCCCCGTTTAACTAATGAAAAACTGTTTTTT.

In DNA form, the CDR3 reads TGCGCCAGCAGCCAGGCCCTAGCGGGAGATCCCTACGAGCAGTACTTC. Its protein product is CASSQALAGDPYEQYF. The chain recombines TRBV4-1 with TRBJ2-7; 10 bases fit TRBD2. From germline, CDR1 is MGHRA and CDR2 YSYEKL. J lost 2 bases, V lost 3 bases, and 7 bases had no gene match. This CDR3 is built from 16 residues.

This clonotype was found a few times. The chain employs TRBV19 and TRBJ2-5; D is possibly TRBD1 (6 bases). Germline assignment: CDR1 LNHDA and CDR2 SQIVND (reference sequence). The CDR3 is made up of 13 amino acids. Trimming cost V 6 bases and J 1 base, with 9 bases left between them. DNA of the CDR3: TGTGCCAGTAGGAGGACAGCCCAAGAGACCCAGTACTTC. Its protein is CASRRTAQETQYF.

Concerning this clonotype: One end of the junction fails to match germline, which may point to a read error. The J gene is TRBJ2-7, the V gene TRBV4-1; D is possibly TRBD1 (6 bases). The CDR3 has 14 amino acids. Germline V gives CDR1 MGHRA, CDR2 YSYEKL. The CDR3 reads CASSEAQGFNEQCF. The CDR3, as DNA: TGCGCCAGCAGCGAAGCCCAGGGGTTCAACGAGCAGTGCTTC.

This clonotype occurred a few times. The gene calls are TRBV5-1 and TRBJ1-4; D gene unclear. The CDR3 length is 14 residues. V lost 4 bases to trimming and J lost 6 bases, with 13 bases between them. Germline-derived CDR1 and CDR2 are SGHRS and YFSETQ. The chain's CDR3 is CASSPVGRDEKLFF. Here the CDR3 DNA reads TGCGCCAGCAGCCCGGTGGGGAGAGATGAAAAACTGTTTTTT. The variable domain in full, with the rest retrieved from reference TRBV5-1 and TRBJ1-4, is KAGVTQTPRYLIKTRGQQVTLSCSPISGHRSVSWYQQTPGQGLQFLFEYFSETQRNKGNFPGRFSGRQFSNSRSEMNVSTLELGDSALYLCASSPVGRDEKLFFGSGTQLSVL.

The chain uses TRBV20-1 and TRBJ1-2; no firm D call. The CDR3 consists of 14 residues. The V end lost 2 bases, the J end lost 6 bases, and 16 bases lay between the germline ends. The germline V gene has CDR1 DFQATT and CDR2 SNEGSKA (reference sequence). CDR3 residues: CSARRGGVFDGYTF. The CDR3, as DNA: TGCAGTGCTAGAAGAGGCGGGGTATTCGATGGCTACACCTTC.

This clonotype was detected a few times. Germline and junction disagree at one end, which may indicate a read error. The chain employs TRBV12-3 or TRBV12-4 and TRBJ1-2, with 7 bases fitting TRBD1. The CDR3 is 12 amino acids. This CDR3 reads CASSSRTGGCTF. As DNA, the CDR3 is TGTGCCAGCAGTTCTCGGACAGGTGGCTGCACCTTC.

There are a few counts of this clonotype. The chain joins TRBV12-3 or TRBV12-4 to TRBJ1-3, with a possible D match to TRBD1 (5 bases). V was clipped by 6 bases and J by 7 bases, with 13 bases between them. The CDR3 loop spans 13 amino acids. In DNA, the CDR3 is TGTGCCAGCAGCCGGGACGGAGGGAACACCATATATTTT. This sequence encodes CASSRDGGNTIYF.

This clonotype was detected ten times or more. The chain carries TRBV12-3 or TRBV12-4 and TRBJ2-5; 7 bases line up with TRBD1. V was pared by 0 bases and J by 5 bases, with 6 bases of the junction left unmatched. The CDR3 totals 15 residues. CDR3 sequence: CASSLAITGVETQYF. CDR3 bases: TGTGCCAGCAGTTTAGCGATCACAGGGGTGGAGACCCAGTACTTC.

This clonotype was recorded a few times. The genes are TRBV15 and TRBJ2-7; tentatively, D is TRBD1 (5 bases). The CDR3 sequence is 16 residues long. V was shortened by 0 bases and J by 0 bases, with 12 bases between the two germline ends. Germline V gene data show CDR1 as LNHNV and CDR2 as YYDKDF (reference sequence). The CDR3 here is CATSRDRSRASYEQYV. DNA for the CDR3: TGTGCCACCAGCAGAGATAGGAGCAGGGCCTCCTACGAGCAGTACGTC.

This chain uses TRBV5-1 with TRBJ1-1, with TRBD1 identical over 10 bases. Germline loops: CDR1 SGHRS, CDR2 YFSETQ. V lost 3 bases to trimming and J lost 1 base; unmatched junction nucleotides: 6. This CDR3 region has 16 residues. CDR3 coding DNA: TGCGCCAGCAGCTACTCGACAGGGGGCAAGAACACTGAAGCTTTCTTT. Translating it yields CASSYSTGGKNTEAFF.

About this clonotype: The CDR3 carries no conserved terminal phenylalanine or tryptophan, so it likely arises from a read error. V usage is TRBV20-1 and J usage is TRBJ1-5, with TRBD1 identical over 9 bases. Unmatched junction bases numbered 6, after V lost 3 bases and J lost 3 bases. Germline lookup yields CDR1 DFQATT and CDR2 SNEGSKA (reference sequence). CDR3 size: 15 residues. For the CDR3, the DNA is TGCAGTGCTAGGACCGGGACAGGGAACAATCAGCCCCAGCATTTA. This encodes CSARTGTGNNQPQHL.

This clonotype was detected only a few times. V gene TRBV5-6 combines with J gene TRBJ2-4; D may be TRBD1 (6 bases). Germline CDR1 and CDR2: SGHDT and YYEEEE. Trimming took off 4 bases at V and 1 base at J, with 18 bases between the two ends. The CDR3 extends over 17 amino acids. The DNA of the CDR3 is TGTGCCAGCAGCCACATGGGGGCCTTATTCGCCAAAAACATTCAGTACTTC. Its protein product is CASSHMGALFAKNIQYF.

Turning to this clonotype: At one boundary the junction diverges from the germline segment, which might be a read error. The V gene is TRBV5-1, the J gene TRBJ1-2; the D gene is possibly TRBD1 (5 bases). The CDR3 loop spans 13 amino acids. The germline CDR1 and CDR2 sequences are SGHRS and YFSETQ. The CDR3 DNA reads TGCGCCAGCGCCCGGGACGACAACTATGGCCACACCTTC. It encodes CASARDDNYGHTF.

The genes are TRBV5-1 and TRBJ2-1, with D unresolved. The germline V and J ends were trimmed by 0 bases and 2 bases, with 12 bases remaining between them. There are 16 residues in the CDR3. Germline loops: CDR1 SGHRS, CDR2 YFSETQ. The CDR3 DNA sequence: TGCGCCAGCAGCTTGGCCGACACGCAGACCTACAATGAGCAGTTCTTC. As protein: CASSLADTQTYNEQFF. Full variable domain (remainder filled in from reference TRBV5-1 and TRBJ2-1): KAGVTQTPRYLIKTRGQQVTLSCSPISGHRSVSWYQQTPGQGLQFLFEYFSETQRNKGNFPGRFSGRQFSNSRSEMNVSTLELGDSALYLCASSLADTQTYNEQFFGPGTRLTVL.

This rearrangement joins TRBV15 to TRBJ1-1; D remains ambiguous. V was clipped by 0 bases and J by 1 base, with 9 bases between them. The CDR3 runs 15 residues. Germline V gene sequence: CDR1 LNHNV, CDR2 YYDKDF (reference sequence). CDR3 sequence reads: CATSRDGLPNTEAFF. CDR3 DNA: TGTGCCACCAGCAGAGACGGACTTCCGAACACTGAAGCTTTCTTT.

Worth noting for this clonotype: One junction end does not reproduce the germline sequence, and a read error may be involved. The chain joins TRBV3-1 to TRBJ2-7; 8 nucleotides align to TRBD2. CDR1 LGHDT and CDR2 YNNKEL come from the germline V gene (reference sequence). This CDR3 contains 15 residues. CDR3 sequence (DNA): TGTGCTAGCAGCCAAACCCCAGCGGGGGATTTTGAGCAGTACTTC. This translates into CASSQTPAGDFEQYF.

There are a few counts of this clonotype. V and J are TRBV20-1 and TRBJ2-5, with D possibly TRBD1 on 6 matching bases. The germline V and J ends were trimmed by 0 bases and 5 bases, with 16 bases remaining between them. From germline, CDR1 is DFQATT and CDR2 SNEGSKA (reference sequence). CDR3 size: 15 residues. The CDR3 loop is CSARDLQGRWETQYF. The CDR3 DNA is TGCAGTGCTAGAGATTTACAGGGAAGGTGGGAGACCCAGTACTTC.

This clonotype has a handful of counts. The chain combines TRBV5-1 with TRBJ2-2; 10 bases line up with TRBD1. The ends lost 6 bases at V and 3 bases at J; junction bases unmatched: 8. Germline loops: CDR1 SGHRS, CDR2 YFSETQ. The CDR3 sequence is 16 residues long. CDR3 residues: CASNPTGTGDTGELFF. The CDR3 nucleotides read TGCGCCAGCAACCCTACCGGGACAGGGGACACCGGGGAGCTGTTTTTT.

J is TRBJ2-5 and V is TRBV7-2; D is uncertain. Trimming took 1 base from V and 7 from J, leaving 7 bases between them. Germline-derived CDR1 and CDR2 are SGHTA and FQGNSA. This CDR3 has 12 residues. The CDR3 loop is CASSLDRVTQYF. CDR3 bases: TGTGCCAGCAGCTTAGATCGCGTGACCCAGTACTTC. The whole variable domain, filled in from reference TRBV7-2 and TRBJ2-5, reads GAGVSQSPSNKVTEKGKDVELRCDPISGHTALYWYRQSLGQGLEFLIYFQGNSAPDKSGLPSDRFSAERTGGSVSTLTIQRTQQEDSAVYLCASSLDRVTQYFGPGTRLLVL.

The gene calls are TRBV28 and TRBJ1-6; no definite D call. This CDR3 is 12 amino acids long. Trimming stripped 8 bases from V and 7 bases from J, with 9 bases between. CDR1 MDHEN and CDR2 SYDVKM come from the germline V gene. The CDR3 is CASEIPNSPLHF. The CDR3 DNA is TGTGCCAGCGAAATTCCGAATTCACCCCTCCACTTT.

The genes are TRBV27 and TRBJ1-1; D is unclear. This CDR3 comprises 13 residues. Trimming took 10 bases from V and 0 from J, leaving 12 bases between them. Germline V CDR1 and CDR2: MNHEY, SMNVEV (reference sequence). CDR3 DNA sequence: TGTGCCACTGCGGACGGATTGAACACTGAAGCTTTCTTT. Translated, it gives CATADGLNTEAFF.

The CDR3 sequence is CASSLDRPWTNTEAFF. DNA for the CDR3: TGTGCCAGCAGTTTGGACCGACCCTGGACGAACACTGAAGCTTTCTTT. The rearrangement uses TRBV28 and TRBJ1-1; D remains unclear. V was clipped by 3 bases and J by 1 base, with 15 bases between them. The germline gives CDR1 MDHEN, CDR2 SYDVKM. The CDR3 has 16 residues.

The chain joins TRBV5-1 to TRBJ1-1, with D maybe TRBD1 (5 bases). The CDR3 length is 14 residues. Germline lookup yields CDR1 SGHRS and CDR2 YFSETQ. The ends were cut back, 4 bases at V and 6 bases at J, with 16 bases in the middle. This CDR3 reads CASSPPGVGSEAFF. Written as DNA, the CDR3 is TGCGCCAGCAGCCCTCCGGGGGTGGGCTCTGAAGCTTTCTTT.

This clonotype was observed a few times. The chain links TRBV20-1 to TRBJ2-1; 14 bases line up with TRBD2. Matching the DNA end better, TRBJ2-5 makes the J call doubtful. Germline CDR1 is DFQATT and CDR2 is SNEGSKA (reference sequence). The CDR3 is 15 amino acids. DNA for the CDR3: TGCAGTGCTGGAAGGACTAGCGGGGGGAGAGAGACCCAGTACTTC. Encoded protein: CSAGRTSGGRETQYF.

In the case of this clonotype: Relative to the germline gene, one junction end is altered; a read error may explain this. CDR3: CASSKPHEQSF. CDR3 coding DNA: TGTGCCAGCAGCAAACCCCATGAGCAGTCCTTC. This chain uses TRBV13 with TRBJ2-1; no reliable D call. The CDR3 spans 11 residues. Looked up from germline, CDR1 is PRHDT and CDR2 is FYEKMQ (reference sequence).

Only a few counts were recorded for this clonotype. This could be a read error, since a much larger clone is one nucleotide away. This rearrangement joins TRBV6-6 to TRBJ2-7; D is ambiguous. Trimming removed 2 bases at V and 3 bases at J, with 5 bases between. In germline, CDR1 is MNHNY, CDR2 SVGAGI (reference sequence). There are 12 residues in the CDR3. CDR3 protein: CASSYEGYEQYF. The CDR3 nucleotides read TGTGCCAGCAGTTACGAAGGCTACGAGCAGTACTTC.

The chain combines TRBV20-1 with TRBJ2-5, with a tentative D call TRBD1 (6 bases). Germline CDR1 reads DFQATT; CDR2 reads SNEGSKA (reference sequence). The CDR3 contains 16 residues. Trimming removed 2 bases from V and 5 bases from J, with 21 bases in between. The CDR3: CSARPPTGSRTETQYF. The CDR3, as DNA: TGCAGTGCTAGACCCCCAACAGGGAGTCGGACGGAGACCCAGTACTTC.

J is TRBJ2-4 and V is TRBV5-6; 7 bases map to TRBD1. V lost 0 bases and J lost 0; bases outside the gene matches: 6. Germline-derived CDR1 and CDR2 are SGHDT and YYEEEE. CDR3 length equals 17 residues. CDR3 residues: CASSLDRGEKAKNIQYF. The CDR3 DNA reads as TGTGCCAGCAGCTTGGACAGGGGCGAAAAAGCCAAAAACATTCAGTACTTC.

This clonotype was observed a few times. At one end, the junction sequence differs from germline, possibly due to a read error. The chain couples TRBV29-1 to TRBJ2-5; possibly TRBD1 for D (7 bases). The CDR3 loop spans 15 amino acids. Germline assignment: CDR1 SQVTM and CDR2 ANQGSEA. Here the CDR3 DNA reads TGCAACGTTGAATCGGGTCGGGGGACAGAAGAGACCCAGTACTTC. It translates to CNVESGRGTEETQYF.

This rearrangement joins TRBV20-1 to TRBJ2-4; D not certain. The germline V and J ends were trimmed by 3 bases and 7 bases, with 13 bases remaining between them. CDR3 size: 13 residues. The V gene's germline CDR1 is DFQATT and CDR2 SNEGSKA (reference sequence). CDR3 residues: CSASAVTPNIQYF. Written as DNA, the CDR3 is TGCAGTGCTAGCGCCGTCACCCCGAACATTCAGTACTTC.